These 32 T cell receptor beta chains originate from one sample sequenced in a study of T cell responses to AZD1222 COVID-19 vaccine. Measured with immunoSEQ multiplex PCR; TCRdb has only the in-frame clones, and not every one. The sample has roughly 140,000 clones, around 90% seen once. The source was peripheral blood, collected on day 0 of AZD1222 vaccination. All receptors derive from an adult in good health.

This clone has just a few counts. The chain has TRBV11-2 and TRBJ2-5, with a tentative D call TRBD1 (5 bases). This CDR3 is built from 15 residues. The germline CDR1 and CDR2 sequences are SGHAT and FQNNGV. The V gene lost 5 bases and the J gene lost 2 bases, with 15 bases spanning the gap. The CDR3 loop reads CASSPRAGAQETQYF. Written as DNA, the CDR3 is TGTGCCAGCAGCCCCCGGGCTGGGGCACAAGAGACCCAGTACTTC.

The CDR3 spells CASSPRDRVSYNEQFF. In nucleotides, the CDR3 is TGTGCCAGCAGCCCCCGGGACAGGGTTTCCTACAATGAGCAGTTCTTC. V usage is TRBV3-1 (or the pseudogene TRBV3-2) and J usage is TRBJ2-1, with 9 bases that match TRBD1. Germline CDR1 and CDR2: LGHDT and YNNKEL (reference sequence). CDR3 length: 16 residues. V lost 4 bases, J lost 1 base, and 5 bases stayed unmatched.

The rearrangement uses TRBV5-1 and TRBJ1-3; D unclear. Trimming cost V 1 base and J 4 bases, with 3 bases left between them. The germline gives CDR1 SGHRS, CDR2 YFSETQ. The CDR3 loop spans 12 amino acids. The CDR3 sequence is CASSLMGNTIYF. The DNA of the CDR3 is TGCGCCAGCAGCTTGATGGGAAACACCATATATTTT.

The V and J genes are TRBV7-8 and TRBJ2-1; D is perhaps TRBD2 (6 bases). Germline CDR1 SGHVS, CDR2 FQNEAQ. CDR3 length: 16 residues. V gave up 5 bases and J gave up 4 bases, with 18 bases separating them. The CDR3: CASSAFSGILYNEQFF. The CDR3 DNA is TGTGCCAGCAGCGCCTTTAGCGGAATATTATACAATGAGCAGTTCTTC.

The rearrangement joins TRBV15 to TRBJ2-4, with TRBD2 matching 10 bases. This CDR3 is built from 19 residues. CDR1 is LNHNV, CDR2 YYDKDF, per germline (reference sequence). The junction had 14 bases not matched to a gene; V was cut back by 0 bases and J by 6 bases. The CDR3 is CATSRDRLAGVSFGNIQYF. CDR3 bases: TGTGCCACCAGCAGAGATCGGCTAGCGGGAGTTTCTTTCGGAAACATTCAGTACTTC.

This rearrangement joins TRBV30 to TRBJ1-2; D not certain. Germline V gives CDR1 GTSNPN, CDR2 SVGIG (reference sequence). This CDR3 region has 15 residues. The V gene lost 3 bases and the J gene lost 3 bases, with 17 bases spanning the gap. CDR3 in DNA: TGTGCCTGGAGCCATCTGGAGGGAGGATACTATGGCTACACCTTC. It translates to CAWSHLEGGYYGYTF.

The chain combines TRBV19 with TRBJ2-7, with D possibly being TRBD1 or TRBD2 (5 bases each). The CDR3 spans 16 residues. In germline, CDR1 is LNHDA, CDR2 SQIVND (reference sequence). V lost 5 bases, J lost 0 bases, and 17 bases lay in between. The CDR3 sequence: CASSRAGARSSYEQYF. CDR3 nucleotides: TGTGCCAGTAGTCGTGCCGGGGCGAGAAGCTCCTACGAGCAGTACTTC.

The chain employs TRBV13 and TRBJ2-7; no reliable D call. Germline CDR1 and CDR2: PRHDT and FYEKMQ (reference sequence). The CDR3 length is 12 residues. V was pared by 1 base and J by 5 bases, with 6 bases between. In DNA form, the CDR3 reads TGTGCCAGCAGCTTAGCCGGAAACGAGCAGTACTTC. It is translated as CASSLAGNEQYF.

The V call is TRBV2, the J call TRBJ2-3; TRBD1 matches 9 bases. V lost 11 bases, J lost 3 bases, and 3 bases stayed unmatched. This CDR3 has 12 residues. Germline V gene sequence: CDR1 SNHLY, CDR2 FYNNEI. This CDR3 is CADRGETDTQYF. CDR3 sequence (DNA): TGTGCCGACAGGGGGGAAACAGATACGCAGTATTTT. The full variable domain, in which reference TRBV2 and TRBJ2-3 provide the parts outside the CDR3, is EPEVTQTPSHQVTQMGQEVILRCVPISNHLYFYWYRQILGQKVEFLVSFYNNEISEKSEIFDDQFSVERPDGSNFTLKIRSTKLEDSAMYFCADRGETDTQYFGPGTRLTVL.

This clone was seen a handful of times. The chain has TRBV18 and TRBJ1-1; the D is unclear. The CDR3 consists of 14 residues. Germline CDR1 is KGHSH and CDR2 is LQKENI. V lost 0 bases and J lost 1, with 6 bases in between. CDR3 in amino acids: CASSPPGRNTEAFF. Written as DNA, the CDR3 is TGTGCCAGCTCACCACCGGGGAGGAACACTGAAGCTTTCTTT.

This chain connects TRBV10-3 to TRBJ2-3; 11 bases fit TRBD2. The CDR3 sequence is 14 residues long. Germline V CDR1 and CDR2: ENHRY, SYGVKD. V shed 3 bases and J 8 bases; nucleotides not matched to a gene: 4. The CDR3 protein is CAISELAGVGTQYF. The CDR3 region has the DNA TGTGCCATCAGTGAACTAGCGGGAGTAGGTACGCAGTATTTT.

This sequence joins TRBV9 and TRBJ2-1, with D unresolved. Trimming pared 2 bases from V and 4 bases from J, leaving 7 bases between. Germline V gives CDR1 SGDLS, CDR2 YYNGEE. The CDR3 has 13 residues. CDR3 coding DNA: TGTGCCAGCAGCGTGGAAATTTACAATGAGCAGTTCTTC. It encodes CASSVEIYNEQFF. The complete variable domain, with remaining parts taken from reference TRBV9 and TRBJ2-1, reads DSGVTQTPKHLITATGQRVTLRCSPRSGDLSVYWYQQSLDQGLQFLIQYYNGEERAKGNILERFSAQQFPDLHSELNLSSLELGDSALYFCASSVEIYNEQFFGPGTRLTVL.

This chain links TRBV13 with TRBJ2-1; 11 bases agree with TRBD2. Germline-derived CDR1 and CDR2 are PRHDT and FYEKMQ (reference sequence). V trimming: 5 bases; J trimming: 5 bases; junction bases outside the gene matches: 8. The CDR3 consists of 16 residues. In nucleotides, the CDR3 is TGTGCCAGCAGCCCCAGACTAGCGGGACGACACAATGAGCAGTTCTTC. It codes for CASSPRLAGRHNEQFF. Looking up the rest from reference TRBV13 and TRBJ2-1 gives the full variable domain: AAGVIQSPRHLIKEKRETATLKCYPIPRHDTVYWYQQGPGQDPQFLISFYEKMQSDKGSIPDRFSAQQFSDYHSELNMSSLELGDSALYFCASSPRLAGRHNEQFFGPGTRLTVL.

J is TRBJ1-6 and V is TRBV30; D is unresolved. This CDR3 region has 13 residues. With 4 bases removed from V and 14 bases from J, the gap between germline ends came to 18 bases. Germline CDR1 is GTSNPN and CDR2 is SVGIG (reference sequence). The CDR3, as DNA: TGTGCCTGGAACATTGGCGGATTGGGGTCCCTCCACTTT. Amino acids: CAWNIGGLGSLHF.

The genes are TRBV9 and TRBJ2-1; D might be TRBD2 (5 bases). The CDR3 has 15 amino acids. The V and J ends lost 4 bases and 2 bases respectively, with 13 bases between them. Germline loops: CDR1 SGDLS, CDR2 YYNGEE. CDR3 coding DNA: TGTGCCAGCAGCCGGGAAGGGCTAACCTACAATGAGCAGTTCTTC. Translating it yields CASSREGLTYNEQFF.

This chain uses TRBV14 with TRBJ1-5, with a tentative D call TRBD1 (6 bases). V lost 4 bases, J lost 4 bases, and 17 bases lay in between. The CDR3 extends over 16 amino acids. Germline V CDR1 and CDR2: SGHDN, FVKESK. The CDR3 here is CASSLQQGRRNQPQHF. CDR3 coding DNA: TGTGCCAGCAGCCTCCAACAGGGAAGGCGGAATCAGCCCCAGCATTTT. Drawing the rest from reference TRBV14 and TRBJ1-5, the complete variable domain is EAGVTQFPSHSVIEKGQTVTLRCDPISGHDNLYWYRRVMGKEIKFLLHFVKESKQDESGMPNNRFLAERTGGTYSTLKVQPAELEDSGVYFCASSLQQGRRNQPQHFGDGTRLSIL.

The chain carries TRBV7-8 and TRBJ2-1, with D unclear. V lost 5 bases and J lost 4, with 12 bases in between. CDR3 length: 14 residues. CDR1 is SGHVS, CDR2 FQNEAQ, per germline. The CDR3 spells CASSRPVGYNEQFF. In nucleotides, the CDR3 is TGTGCCAGCAGCCGACCGGTGGGTTACAATGAGCAGTTCTTC.

J is TRBJ1-1 and V is TRBV28; no clear D gene. Trimming shortened V by 3 bases and J by 2 bases, and 10 bases separated the two germline ends. The CDR3 length is 14 residues. CDR1 and CDR2 from the germline V gene are MDHEN and SYDVKM. In DNA form, the CDR3 reads TGTGCCAGCAGTTTCCCTTCACTTAACACTGAAGCTTTCTTT. Residues: CASSFPSLNTEAFF.

The chain couples TRBV3-1 (or the pseudogene TRBV3-2) to TRBJ2-1, with D uncertain. V was trimmed by 1 base and J by 1 base, leaving 11 bases between them. The CDR3 runs 16 residues. In germline, CDR1 is LGHDT, CDR2 YNNKEL (reference sequence). The CDR3 loop reads CASSQGGTLSYNEQFF. The DNA for the CDR3 is TGTGCCAGCAGCCAAGGAGGCACCCTATCCTACAATGAGCAGTTCTTC.

The chain combines TRBV27 with TRBJ2-5, with 7 bases that match TRBD1. This CDR3 has 16 residues. Germline CDR1 is MNHEY and CDR2 is SMNVEV (reference sequence). Trimming took 2 bases from V and 0 from J; bases not matched to a gene: 6. The CDR3 here is CASSLAGTVYQETQYF. The CDR3 bases are TGTGCCAGCAGTTTAGCAGGGACAGTGTACCAAGAGACCCAGTACTTC.

The chain uses TRBV30 and TRBJ1-4; D gene uncertain. V lost 3 bases to trimming and J lost 0 bases, with 8 bases between them. There are 14 residues in the CDR3. Germline V lookup: CDR1 GTSNPN, CDR2 SVGIG (reference sequence). The CDR3: CAWSDIATNEKLFF. Here the CDR3 DNA reads TGTGCCTGGAGCGACATTGCAACTAATGAAAAACTGTTTTTT. Full variable domain (outside the CDR3, taken from reference TRBV30 and TRBJ1-4): SQTIHQWPATLVQPVGSPLSLECTVEGTSNPNLYWYRQAAGRGLQLLFYSVGIGQISSEVPQNLSASRPQDRQFILSSKKLLLSDSGFYLCAWSDIATNEKLFFGSGTQLSVL.

This chain uses TRBV14 with TRBJ2-1; 11 bases agree with TRBD2. V was clipped by 3 bases and J by 4 bases; unmatched bases: 5. The CDR3 loop spans 16 amino acids. Germline V gives CDR1 SGHDN, CDR2 FVKESK. The DNA of the CDR3 is TGTGCCAGCAGCCACCTACTAGCGGGAGCATACAATGAGCAGTTCTTC. Translated, it gives CASSHLLAGAYNEQFF.

This chain links TRBV21-1 with TRBJ1-1; the D call in the table, TRBD1, was not verified against the DNA. TRBV21-1 is noted as a pseudogene. The CDR3 consists of 15 residues. The CDR3, as DNA: TGTGCCAGCAGCAAATATCCAGGGATGGGGACTGAAGCTTTCTTT. Residues: CASSKYPGMGTEAFF.

This clone turned up a few times. This rearrangement joins TRBV21-1 to TRBJ2-5; no DNA check was done on the table's D call, TRBD2. TRBV21-1 is a pseudogene. This CDR3 comprises 13 residues. CDR3 sequence (DNA): TGTGCCAGCAGGGGAGAGGTGGGAGAGACCCAGTACTTC. It specifies CASRGEVGETQYF.

This rearrangement joins TRBV18 to TRBJ1-3; D is uncertain. Trimming took off 1 base at V and 2 bases at J, with 9 bases between the two ends. The CDR3 runs to 15 residues. Germline CDR1 reads KGHSH; CDR2 reads LQKENI. CDR3 sequence: CASSPRAGTGNTIYF. CDR3 coding DNA: TGTGCCAGCTCACCACGGGCTGGGACTGGAAACACCATATATTTT.

The genes are TRBV4-1 and TRBJ2-3, with 8 nucleotides matching TRBD2. Per germline, CDR1 MGHRA and CDR2 YSYEKL. With V trimmed by 4 bases and J by 1 base, 4 bases remained unmatched. The CDR3 consists of 15 residues. CDR3 sequence (DNA): TGCGCCAGCAGCCGGTGGCGGGAGGGCACAGATACGCAGTATTTT. Its protein product is CASSRWREGTDTQYF.

The chain recombines TRBV30 with TRBJ1-2, with D tentatively TRBD1 (5 bases). The germline V gene encodes CDR1 GTSNPN and CDR2 SVGIG (reference sequence). This CDR3 has 12 residues. V lost 1 base and J 8 bases, leaving 11 bases between the germline ends. CDR3 residues: CAWSDQRGGYTF. The CDR3 DNA reads TGTGCCTGGAGTGACCAAAGGGGAGGCTACACCTTC.

The CDR3 DNA follows: TGTGCCAGCAGCCCTCCCCCGGGACAGGAGGTCTATGGCTACACCTTC. Amino acid sequence: CASSPPPGQEVYGYTF. J is TRBJ1-2 and V is TRBV13; 8 positions match TRBD1. Trimming at V came to 5 bases and at J to 4 bases, leaving 12 bases not matched to a gene. The CDR3 has 16 amino acids. From germline, CDR1 is PRHDT and CDR2 FYEKMQ (reference sequence).

The J gene is TRBJ1-1, the V gene TRBV11-2; D gene unclear. The CDR3 covers 13 residues. Germline V gives CDR1 SGHAT, CDR2 FQNNGV. V lost 4 bases and J lost 3, with 9 bases in between. CDR3: CASSSHLYTEAFF. In DNA form, the CDR3 reads TGTGCCAGCAGCTCCCATTTGTACACTGAAGCTTTCTTT.

The chain carries TRBV5-1 and TRBJ1-4, with D uncertain. The CDR3 has 16 amino acids. Germline CDR1 and CDR2: SGHRS and YFSETQ. Trimming removed 0 bases from V and 4 bases from J, with 13 bases in between. The CDR3 DNA follows: TGCGCCAGCAGCTTGGTGGCAGGTGGGAATAATGAAAAACTGTTTTTT. Its translation: CASSLVAGGNNEKLFF.

V usage is TRBV10-3 and J usage is TRBJ1-5, with a weak D call TRBD1 (6 bases). V dropped 5 bases and J dropped 7 bases, with 12 bases sitting between them. Germline V gene sequence: CDR1 ENHRY, CDR2 SYGVKD. The CDR3 sequence is 13 residues long. The CDR3 bases are TGTGCCATCAGTTCCAGGGGAGGCCAGCCCCAGCATTTT. Protein: CAISSRGGQPQHF.

This chain uses TRBV27 with TRBJ2-2; D may match TRBD1 or TRBD2 (6 bases each). The CDR3 consists of 16 residues. V shed 3 bases and J shed 3 bases, with 14 bases lying between them. CDR1 and CDR2 (germline): MNHEY, SMNVEV (reference sequence). The CDR3 here is CASSFGGGGHTGELFF. CDR3 in DNA: TGTGCCAGCAGTTTTGGCGGAGGGGGGCACACCGGGGAGCTGTTTTTT.